A selection of T cell receptor beta chains follows, all from one sample in a study of vaccination and CD4 T cells after COVID-19. TCRdb re-derived calls from the PCR reads in MiXCR, one entry per CDR3 protein. The table has 15,000 to 20,000 distinct CDR3 sequences, 35% to 40% seen once. The antigens these receptors bind are not known. The material sequenced was CD4+ T cells from blood, cultured in vitro. The receptor set was obtained from a human donor who had recovered from COVID-19. Both conserved end residues are part of each CDR3. The order of the fields is clone size, V gene, J gene, D gene, CDR3 protein, CDR3 DNA. A D gene is named only where the DNA matches it firmly. Clone size is not always given. Where it is, it says once, few, many or a class for expanded clones.

>few|TRBV5-1|TRBJ1-2|TRBD1
CASSPGGAAFNYGYTF
TGCGCCAGCAGCCCAGGGGGGGCCGCCTTCAACTATGGCTACACCTTC
>.|TRBV28|TRBJ2-7|TRBD2
CASRLAGALYEQYF
TGTGCCAGCAGGCTAGCGGGAGCATTATACGAGCAGTACTTC
>.|TRBV2|TRBJ1-5|.
CASSDRPLGNQPQHF
TGTGCCAGCAGTGATAGGCCATTAGGGAATCAGCCCCAGCATTTT
>.|TRBV6-2/TRBV6-3|TRBJ2-7|.
CASSPLTGVSGHEQYF
TGTGCCAGCAGTCCCCTCACTGGGGTCTCGGGCCACGAGCAGTACTTC
>.|TRBV5-6|TRBJ2-1|TRBD1
CASRAGTGLGEQFF
TGTGCCAGCAGAGCCGGGACAGGGCTTGGTGAGCAGTTCTTC
>.|TRBV10-3|TRBJ2-1|TRBD2
CAISDPSGREAYNEQFF
TGTGCCATCAGTGACCCTAGCGGGAGGGAAGCCTACAATGAGCAGTTCTTC
>.|TRBV7-2|TRBJ2-3|TRBD2
CANLPLAGGYSTASDTQYF
TGTGCCAACCTCCCCCTAGCGGGAGGCTACTCCACTGCCTCAGATACGCAGTATTTT
>few|TRBV7-9|TRBJ2-3|TRBD2
CASSLAGRFERNTQYF
TGTGCCAGCAGCTTAGCCGGGAGGTTCGAAAGGAATACGCAGTATTTT
>.|TRBV7-2|TRBJ1-1|.
CASSLGPRGTEAFF
TGTGCCAGCAGCTTAGGTCCAAGAGGAACTGAAGCTTTCTTT
>few|TRBV6-5|TRBJ2-5|.
CASSYSESRETQYF
TGTGCCAGCAGTTACTCCGAATCGAGGGAGACCCAGTACTTC
>.|TRBV28|TRBJ2-7|.
CASSLSPAYEQYF
TGTGCCAGCAGTTTATCCCCAGCCTACGAGCAGTACTTC
>.|TRBV24-1|TRBJ2-2|.
CATSAHHNTGELFF
TGTGCCACCAGTGCCCACCACAACACCGGGGAGCTGTTTTTT
>.|TRBV29-1|TRBJ1-1|.
CSAWTANTEAFF
TGCAGCGCTTGGACAGCGAACACTGAAGCTTTCTTT
>few|TRBV4-1|TRBJ1-5|.
CASSHVDSAYSNQPQHF
TGCGCCAGCAGCCACGTCGACAGCGCGTATAGCAATCAGCCCCAGCATTTT
>.|TRBV29-1|TRBJ2-5|TRBD2
CSVPTSGRETQYF
TGCAGCGTTCCGACTAGCGGGAGAGAGACCCAGTACTTC
>.|TRBV5-4|TRBJ2-7|TRBD1
CATGTATGSYEQYF
TGTGCCACAGGGACAGCTACCGGGTCCTACGAGCAGTACTTC
>.|TRBV7-3|TRBJ2-3|TRBD2
CASSLGLAGGDTQYF
TGTGCCAGCAGCTTAGGACTAGCGGGAGGAGATACGCAGTATTTT
>.|TRBV4-3|TRBJ1-6|.
CASSQEGGGSPLHF
TGCGCCAGCAGCCAAGAAGGAGGGGGTTCACCCCTCCACTTT
>few|TRBV24-1|TRBJ2-3|TRBD2
CATSDLPGTSGRPHTQYF
TGTGCCACCAGTGATTTGCCCGGGACTAGCGGGAGACCACATACGCAGTATTTT
>.|TRBV7-9|TRBJ2-4|TRBD1
CASSLDGQGAREQYF
TGTGCCAGCAGCTTAGACGGACAGGGGGCGCGTGAGCAGTACTTC
>few|TRBV5-4|TRBJ2-7|.
CASSPASPSYEQYF
TGTGCCAGCAGCCCCGCTAGCCCCTCCTACGAGCAGTACTTC
>.|TRBV20-1|TRBJ2-1|.
CSAQQISRATRYYNEQFF
TGCAGTGCTCAACAAATCTCCAGGGCGACTAGATACTACAATGAGCAGTTCTTC
>few|TRBV11-2|TRBJ2-7|.
CASSLEGPTYEQYF
TGTGCCAGCAGCTTAGAAGGGCCTACCTACGAGCAGTACTTC
>.|TRBV6-1|TRBJ2-1|.
CASRPLGSNEQFF
TGTGCCAGCAGACCCCTAGGAAGCAATGAGCAGTTCTTC
>.|TRBV19|TRBJ1-5|.
CASGQSNQPQHF
TGTGCCAGCGGACAGAGCAATCAGCCCCAGCATTTT
>.|TRBV6-1|TRBJ2-7|TRBD2
CASRPRASGPRVVHEQYF
TGTGCCAGCAGGCCCCGGGCTAGCGGTCCACGAGTCGTCCACGAGCAGTACTTC
>few|TRBV27|TRBJ2-7|TRBD1
CASSLIRTGVTEQYF
TGTGCCAGCAGTTTAATCAGGACAGGGGTGACCGAGCAGTACTTC
>.|TRBV18|TRBJ1-4|.
CASSPGLGEKLFF
TGTGCCAGCTCACCAGGGTTAGGGGAAAAACTGTTTTTT
>.|TRBV30|TRBJ2-1|TRBD2
CAWLGRQAGTYNEQFF
TGTGCCTGGTTGGGAAGGCAAGCGGGAACATACAATGAGCAGTTCTTC
>.|TRBV19|TRBJ2-3|TRBD2
CASLPLAGGSDTQYF
TGTGCCAGCCTCCCACTAGCGGGAGGGTCGGATACGCAGTATTTT
>few|TRBV6-1|TRBJ1-4|.
CASSKAAGGTNEKLFF
TGTGCCAGCTCAAAGGCGGCTGGTGGGACTAATGAAAAACTGTTTTTT
>.|TRBV7-9|TRBJ2-3|.
CASSLGAGFSSTDTQYF
TGTGCCAGCAGCTTAGGGGCAGGGTTCTCTAGCACAGATACGCAGTATTTT
>few|TRBV6-1|TRBJ2-4|.
CASRMDGLAKNIQYF
TGTGCCAGCAGGATGGACGGCCTAGCCAAAAACATTCAGTACTTC
>few|TRBV20-1|TRBJ1-5|TRBD1
CSAPDRGGNQPQHF
TGCAGTGCTCCGGACAGGGGCGGCAATCAGCCCCAGCATTTT
>.|TRBV6-4|TRBJ1-6|.
CASSDQGGSPLHF
TGTGCCAGCAGTGACCAGGGCGGGTCACCCCTCCACTTT
>.|TRBV5-5|TRBJ2-4|TRBD1
CASSPNSGQGYIQYF
TGTGCCAGCAGCCCAAACTCGGGACAGGGTTACATTCAGTACTTC